These 8 T cell receptor beta chains were sequenced from one sample in a study of identical twins. TCRdb called the 5' RACE reads again in MiXCR, with one record for every CDR3 protein. The sample consists of nearly 250,000 distinct CDR3 sequences, around 7% of them appearing once. In addition, the sample was reused for a study of yellow fever vaccine responses in identical twins.

The sequencing input was memory (CD45RO+) T cells sorted from blood. These TCRs come from a woman aged 18-29 years in good health.

The V call is TRBV18, the J call TRBJ2-2, with D maybe TRBD2 (6 bases). The V end lost 6 bases, the J end lost 3 bases, and 14 bases lay between the germline ends. CDR3 size: 15 residues. Germline CDR1 and CDR2: KGHSH and LQKENI. The CDR3 spells CASSLRRVDTGELFF. CDR3 DNA: TGTGCCAGCTCCCTTCGGAGGGTGGACACCGGGGAGCTGTTTTTT.

This clonotype was counted many times. The chain employs TRBV3-1 and TRBJ2-3, with D possibly TRBD2 on 6 matching bases. The CDR3 spans 16 residues. Germline CDR1 LGHDT, CDR2 YNNKEL (reference sequence). V was shortened by 1 base and J by 1 base, with 12 bases between the two germline ends. This chain's CDR3 is CASSQAGLRRTDTQYF. Here the CDR3 DNA reads TGTGCCAGCAGCCAAGCGGGACTCCGACGCACAGATACGCAGTATTTT.

The chain links TRBV5-1 to TRBJ2-1, with a weak D call TRBD1 (7 bases). The CDR3 runs 14 residues. V lost 4 bases to trimming and J lost 7 bases, with 15 bases between them. From germline, CDR1 is SGHRS and CDR2 YFSETQ. Here the CDR3 reads CASSPVAGGNEQFF. CDR3 coding DNA: TGCGCCAGCAGCCCGGTGGCAGGGGGGAATGAGCAGTTCTTC.

This clonotype occurred a few times. J is TRBJ2-7 and V is TRBV2; D uncertain. The V gene's germline CDR1 is SNHLY and CDR2 FYNNEI. CDR3 length: 11 residues. Trimming shortened V by 2 bases and J by 7 bases, and 6 bases separated the two germline ends. The CDR3 region is CASSERWEQYF. For the CDR3, the DNA is TGTGCCAGCAGTGAACGTTGGGAGCAGTACTTC.

This clonotype was seen only a few times. The chain combines TRBV7-6 with TRBJ2-1; TRBD2 agrees at 13 bases. Germline V gene data show CDR1 as SGHVS and CDR2 as FNYEAQ. After removal of 6 bases from V and 7 bases from J, the junction contained 3 bases not matched to a gene. The CDR3 totals 14 residues. The CDR3: CASRRLAGGNEQFF. In nucleotides, the CDR3 is TGTGCCAGCAGACGACTAGCGGGAGGAAATGAGCAGTTCTTC.

This clonotype was seen at least ten times. V and J are TRBV5-1 and TRBJ2-5; D is possibly TRBD1 (6 bases). Germline CDR1 is SGHRS and CDR2 is YFSETQ. There are 14 residues in the CDR3. The V end was cut by 2 bases, the J end by 5 bases, with 13 bases between. The CDR3 is CASSFWGPGETQYF. For the CDR3, the DNA is TGCGCCAGCAGCTTCTGGGGGCCGGGTGAGACCCAGTACTTC.

A single count supports this clonotype. One end of the junction fails to match germline, which may point to a read error. The J gene is TRBJ2-2, the V gene TRBV3-1, with 11 nucleotides matching TRBD2. The CDR3 spans 17 residues. Germline lookup yields CDR1 LGHDT and CDR2 YNNKEL (reference sequence). CDR3 coding DNA: TGTGCCACCAGCCGTACTAGCGGGAGCGGTTTGACCGGGGAGCTGTTTTTT. Translating gives CATSRTSGSGLTGELFF.

The chain uses TRBV3-1 and TRBJ1-3, with D possibly TRBD1 on 6 matching bases. The germline gives CDR1 LGHDT, CDR2 YNNKEL (reference sequence). V gave up 7 bases and J gave up 0 bases, with 13 bases separating them. The CDR3 has 15 residues. In DNA, the CDR3 is TGTGCCAGCACGAATGGGGGACACTCTGGAAACACCATATATTTT. Translation gives CASTNGGHSGNTIYF.